This T cell receptor beta chain was obtained from a study of T cell repertoires in cytomegalovirus infection. The overall study: It can be stated that public TCR beta signatures indicated CMV infection as well as a matching HLA type. Regarding the study as a whole: People with CMV and the relevant HLA were identified by cumulative public TCR beta family frequency.

Details on this clonotype: The target antigen is unknown.

One entry per CDR3 protein results from TCRdb running MiXCR on the reads. The sample includes around 350,000 distinct CDR3 sequences, 15% to 20% of them seen just once. CDR3 length: 14 residues. After removal of 4 bases from V and 6 bases from J, the junction contained 6 bases not matched to a gene. Germline lookup yields CDR1 KGHDR and CDR2 SFDVKD. The sequenced sample was PBMCs. The sequence was collected from a human donor in good health (CMV status not recorded). Some clones in this sample may be carry-over from other donors' samples. The V gene is TRBV24-1, the J gene TRBJ1-2; TRBD1 agrees at 8 bases. CDR3 residues: CATSDARGLDGYTF. In DNA, the CDR3 is TGTGCCACCAGTGACGCCAGGGGGCTGGATGGCTACACCTTC.